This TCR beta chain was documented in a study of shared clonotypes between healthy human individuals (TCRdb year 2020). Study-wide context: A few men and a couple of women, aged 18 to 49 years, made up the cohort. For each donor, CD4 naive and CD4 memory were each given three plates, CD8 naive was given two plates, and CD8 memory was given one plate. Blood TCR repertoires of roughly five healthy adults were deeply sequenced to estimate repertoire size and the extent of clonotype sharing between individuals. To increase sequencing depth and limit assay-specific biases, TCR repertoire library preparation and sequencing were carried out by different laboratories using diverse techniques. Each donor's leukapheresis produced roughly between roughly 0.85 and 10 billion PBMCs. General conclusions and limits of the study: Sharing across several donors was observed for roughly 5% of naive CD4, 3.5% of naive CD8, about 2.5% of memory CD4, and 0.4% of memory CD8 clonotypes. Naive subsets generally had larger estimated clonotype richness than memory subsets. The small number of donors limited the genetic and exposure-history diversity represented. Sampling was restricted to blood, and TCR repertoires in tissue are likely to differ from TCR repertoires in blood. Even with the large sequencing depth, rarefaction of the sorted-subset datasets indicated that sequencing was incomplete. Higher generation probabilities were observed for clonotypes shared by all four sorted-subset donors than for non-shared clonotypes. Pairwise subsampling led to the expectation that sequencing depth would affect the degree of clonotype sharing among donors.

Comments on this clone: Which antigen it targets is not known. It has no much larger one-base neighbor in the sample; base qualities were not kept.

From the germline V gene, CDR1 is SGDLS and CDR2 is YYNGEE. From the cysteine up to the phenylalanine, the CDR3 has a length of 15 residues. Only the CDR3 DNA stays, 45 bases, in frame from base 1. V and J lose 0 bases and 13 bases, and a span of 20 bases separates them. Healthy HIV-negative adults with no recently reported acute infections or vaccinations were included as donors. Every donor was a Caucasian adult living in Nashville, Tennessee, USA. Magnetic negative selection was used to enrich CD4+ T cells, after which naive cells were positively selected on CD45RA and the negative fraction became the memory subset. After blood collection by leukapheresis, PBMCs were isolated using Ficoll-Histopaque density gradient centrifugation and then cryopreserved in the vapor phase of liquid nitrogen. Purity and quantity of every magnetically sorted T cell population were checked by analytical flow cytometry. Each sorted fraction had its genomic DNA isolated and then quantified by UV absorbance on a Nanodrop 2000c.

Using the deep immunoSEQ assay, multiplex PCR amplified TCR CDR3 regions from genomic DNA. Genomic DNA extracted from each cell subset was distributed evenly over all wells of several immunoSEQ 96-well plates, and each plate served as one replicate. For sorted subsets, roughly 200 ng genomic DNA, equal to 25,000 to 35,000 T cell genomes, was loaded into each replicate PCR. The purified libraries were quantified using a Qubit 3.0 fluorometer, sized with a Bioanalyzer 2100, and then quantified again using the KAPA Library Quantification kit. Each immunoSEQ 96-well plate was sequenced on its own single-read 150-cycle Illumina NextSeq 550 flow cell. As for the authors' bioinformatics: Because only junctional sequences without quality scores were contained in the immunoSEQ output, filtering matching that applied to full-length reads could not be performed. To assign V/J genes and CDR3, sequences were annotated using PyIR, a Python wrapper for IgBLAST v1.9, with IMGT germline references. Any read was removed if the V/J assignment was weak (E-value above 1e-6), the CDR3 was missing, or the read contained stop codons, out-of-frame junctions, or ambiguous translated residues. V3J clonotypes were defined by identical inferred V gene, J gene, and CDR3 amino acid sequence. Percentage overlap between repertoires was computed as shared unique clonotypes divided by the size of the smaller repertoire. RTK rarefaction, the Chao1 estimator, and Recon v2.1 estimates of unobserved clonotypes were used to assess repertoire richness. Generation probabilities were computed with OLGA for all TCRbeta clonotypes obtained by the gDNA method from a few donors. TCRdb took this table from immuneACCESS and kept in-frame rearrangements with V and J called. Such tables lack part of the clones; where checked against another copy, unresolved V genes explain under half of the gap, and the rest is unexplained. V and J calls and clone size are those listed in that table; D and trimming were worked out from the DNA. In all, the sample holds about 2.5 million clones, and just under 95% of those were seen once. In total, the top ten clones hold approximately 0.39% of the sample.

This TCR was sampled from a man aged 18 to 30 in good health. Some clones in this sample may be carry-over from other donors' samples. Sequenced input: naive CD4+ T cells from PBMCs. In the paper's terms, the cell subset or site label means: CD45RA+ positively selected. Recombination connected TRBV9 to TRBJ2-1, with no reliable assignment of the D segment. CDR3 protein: CASSVEVQFGLTQFF. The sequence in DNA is TGTGCCAGCAGCGTAGAGGTGCAGTTTGGCCTTACTCAGTTCTTC.